Presented here are 6 T cell receptor beta chains from one specimen sequenced in a study of T cell responses to AZD1222 COVID-19 vaccine. The assay was immunoSEQ multiplex PCR, and TCRdb's table has in-frame clones only and misses some. The repertoire holds over 150,000 clones, just over 85% seen once, with roughly 10% in the top ten. Here the sequenced sample was peripheral blood, taken 28 days after the second AZD1222 dose. All receptors come from an adult who received the AZD1222 COVID-19 vaccine.

The chain combines TRBV5-1 with TRBJ2-2; tentatively, D is TRBD2 (6 bases). The V and J ends lost 0 bases and 4 bases respectively, with 10 bases between them. This CDR3 is 15 amino acids long. Germline CDR1 reads SGHRS; CDR2 reads YFSETQ. The chain's CDR3 is CASSLGGGGTGELFF. As DNA, the CDR3 is TGCGCCAGCAGCTTGGGGGGAGGCGGCACCGGGGAGCTGTTTTTT. Full variable domain (rest looked up from reference TRBV5-1 and TRBJ2-2): KAGVTQTPRYLIKTRGQQVTLSCSPISGHRSVSWYQQTPGQGLQFLFEYFSETQRNKGNFPGRFSGRQFSNSRSEMNVSTLELGDSALYLCASSLGGGGTGELFFGEGSRLTVL.

This clone was found once. The chain links TRBV18 to TRBJ1-3, with 12 bases that match TRBD1. This CDR3 has 17 residues. V was clipped by 0 bases and J by 3 bases; unmatched bases: 3. The germline gives CDR1 KGHSH, CDR2 LQKENI. CDR3 sequence: CASSPPGTGGDGNTIYF. CDR3 in DNA: TGTGCCAGCTCACCACCGGGGACAGGGGGCGATGGAAACACCATATATTTT. Full variable domain (missing parts from reference TRBV18 and TRBJ1-3): NAGVMQNPRHLVRRRGQEARLRCSPMKGHSHVYWYRQLPEEGLKFMVYLQKENIIDESGMPKERFSAEFPKEGPSILRIQQVVRGDSAAYFCASSPPGTGGDGNTIYFGEGSWLTVV.

This clone occurred a few times. This rearrangement joins TRBV19 to TRBJ1-2; no clear D gene. Germline lookup yields CDR1 LNHDA and CDR2 SQIVND (reference sequence). V was shortened by 8 bases and J by 3 bases, with 10 bases between the two germline ends. This CDR3 spans 12 amino acids. The CDR3 region is CASLTLDYGYTF. The CDR3 DNA reads TGTGCCAGTCTGACACTGGACTATGGCTACACCTTC.

The V and J genes are TRBV3-1 (or the pseudogene TRBV3-2) and TRBJ2-5, with 10 nucleotides matching TRBD2. The CDR3 is 16 amino acids. Germline V lookup: CDR1 LGHDT, CDR2 YNNKEL (reference sequence). After removal of 2 bases from V and 1 base from J, the junction contained 4 bases not matched to a gene. In nucleotides, the CDR3 is TGTGCCAGCAGCCAATGGGCTAGCGGGGGCCAAGAGACCCAGTACTTC. It is translated as CASSQWASGGQETQYF.

This clone is a singleton in its sample. This CDR3 reads CASSLGHRDQTYEQYF. CDR3 coding DNA: TGCGCCAGCAGCTTGGGTCACCGGGACCAGACCTACGAGCAGTACTTC. The chain has TRBV5-1 and TRBJ2-7; D is tentatively TRBD1 or TRBD2 (5 bases each). Trimming shortened V by 0 bases and J by 2 bases, and 15 bases separated the two germline ends. Germline V CDR1 and CDR2: SGHRS, YFSETQ. The length of the CDR3 is 16 residues.

The V call is TRBV7-2, the J call TRBJ1-2; a possible D gene is TRBD1 (5 bases). The CDR3 contains 16 residues. From germline, CDR1 is SGHTA and CDR2 FQGNSA. Trimming pared 6 bases from V and 4 bases from J, leaving 21 bases between. DNA for the CDR3: TGTGCCAGCAGGACCCGGGACCGTGGGGAGAGCTATGGCTACACCTTC. Amino acids: CASRTRDRGESYGYTF. The whole variable domain, filled in from reference TRBV7-2 and TRBJ1-2, reads GAGVSQSPSNKVTEKGKDVELRCDPISGHTALYWYRQSLGQGLEFLIYFQGNSAPDKSGLPSDRFSAERTGGSVSTLTIQRTQQEDSAVYLCASRTRDRGESYGYTFGSGTRLTVV.